This entry lists 25 T cell receptor beta chains sequenced from one sample in a study of cytomegalovirus exposure and HLA in healthy donors. The PCR made use of 60 Vbeta and 13 Jbeta primers. Clones were read by immunoSEQ multiplex PCR, and TCRdb kept only the in-frame ones, dropping some. The top ten clones hold approximately 6.8% of a sample with roughly 150,000 clones, 75% of them seen once. Specimen: PBMCs. These receptors were obtained from a man under 40 in good health and CMV-seronegative.

This clone appeared a single time. The rearrangement uses TRBV7-2 and TRBJ2-7; maybe TRBD2 (7 bases). V gave up 4 bases and J gave up 2 bases, with 15 bases separating them. The CDR3 is 15 residues long. Germline V gene sequence: CDR1 SGHTA, CDR2 FQGNSA. This chain's CDR3 is CASSWVGGGTYEQYF. The CDR3 coding sequence is TGTGCCAGCAGCTGGGTAGGGGGGGGTACCTACGAGCAGTACTTC.

The V and J genes are TRBV10-3 and TRBJ1-5, with 8 bases that match TRBD1. V lost 2 bases, J lost 11 bases, and 11 bases stayed unmatched. This CDR3 spans 15 amino acids. Germline lookup yields CDR1 ENHRY and CDR2 SYGVKD. The CDR3, as DNA: TGTGCCATCAGTGAGCCTGGACAGGGCCTGGAGGCCCAGCATTTT. It translates to CAISEPGQGLEAQHF.

The genes are TRBV5-4 and TRBJ2-5; maybe TRBD1 (5 bases). From germline, CDR1 is SGHNT and CDR2 YYREEE (reference sequence). Trimming shortened V by 2 bases and J by 4 bases, and 12 bases separated the two germline ends. CDR3 length: 14 amino acids. In nucleotides, the CDR3 is TGTGCCAGCAGCTTCGCTGGGGCCGGAGAGACCCAGTACTTC. Its translation is CASSFAGAGETQYF.

DNA of the CDR3: TGTGCCAGCAGCTACGACAGGGGATGGAATGAGCAGTTCTTC. Residues: CASSYDRGWNEQFF. The chain uses TRBV7-3 and TRBJ2-1, with TRBD1 matching 8 bases. Germline V gene sequence: CDR1 SGHTA, CDR2 FQGTGA. J was trimmed by 7 bases and V by 4 bases; bases with no gene match: 6. The CDR3 loop spans 14 amino acids.

V is TRBV19 and J is TRBJ1-2; a weak D match, TRBD1 (5 bases). Per germline, CDR1 LNHDA and CDR2 SQIVND (reference sequence). There are 14 residues in the CDR3. V shed 6 bases and J shed 6 bases, with 17 bases lying between them. CDR3 sequence reads: CASSPRQNPNGYTF. As DNA, the CDR3 is TGTGCCAGTAGCCCGAGACAGAATCCAAATGGCTACACCTTC. Variable domain in full (rest from reference TRBV19 and TRBJ1-2): DGGITQSPKYLFRKEGQNVTLSCEQNLNHDAMYWYRQDPGQGLRLIYYSQIVNDFQKGDIAEGYSVSREKKESFPLTVTSAQKNPTAFYLCASSPRQNPNGYTFGSGTRLTVV.

The sample holds a few counts of this clone. This chain joins TRBV2 and TRBJ1-3; D is unclear. Between the trimmed V and J ends, which lost 1 base and 7 bases, there was a span of 8 bases. The CDR3 contains 13 residues. The V gene's germline CDR1 is SNHLY and CDR2 FYNNEI. The CDR3 here is CASSEGGRNTIYF. The CDR3 DNA is TGTGCCAGCAGTGAAGGTGGCAGGAACACCATATATTTT.

V gene TRBV19 combines with J gene TRBJ1-3, with D uncertain. The CDR3 has 14 amino acids. Germline CDR1 reads LNHDA; CDR2 reads SQIVND (reference sequence). With 6 bases removed from V and 0 bases from J, the gap between germline ends came to 9 bases. CDR3 nucleotides: TGTGCCAGTAGACGACTAAACTCTGGAAACACCATATATTTT. Translated: CASRRLNSGNTIYF.

The chain recombines TRBV7-6 with TRBJ2-1, with D maybe TRBD2 (5 bases). Germline loops: CDR1 SGHVS, CDR2 FNYEAQ. V was trimmed by 5 bases and J by 0 bases, leaving 14 bases between them. The CDR3 covers 16 residues. The CDR3 DNA reads TGTGCCAGCAGCGCCCGGACTGCCAGCTCCTACAATGAGCAGTTCTTC. Translated: CASSARTASSYNEQFF.

J is TRBJ2-3 and V is TRBV27; D is undetermined. The CDR3 is 14 residues long. Trimming removed 4 bases at V and 1 base at J, with 9 bases between. CDR1 is MNHEY and CDR2 is SMNVEV in the germline V gene (reference sequence). The CDR3 bases are TGTGCCAGCAGTTCCTACTCGCGCACAGATACGCAGTATTTT. This encodes CASSSYSRTDTQYF.

The chain employs TRBV5-1 and TRBJ2-5; TRBD2 matches at 10 bases. The length of the CDR3 is 17 residues. The germline V gene encodes CDR1 SGHRS and CDR2 YFSETQ. The J segment lost 4 bases and the V segment lost 0 bases, leaving 9 bases of the junction unmatched. CDR3 nucleotide sequence: TGCGCCAGCAGCTTGGGGTCTAGCGGGAGCTGGGGAGAGACCCAGTACTTC. Protein product: CASSLGSSGSWGETQYF.

Comment on this clone: At one end, the junction sequence differs from germline, possibly due to a read error. J is TRBJ2-1 and V is TRBV5-1; TRBD2 matches 9 bases. Germline V CDR1 and CDR2: SGHRS, YFSETQ. The CDR3 consists of 17 residues. CDR3 protein: CASSLAPPTSGYNEQFF. The CDR3 region has the DNA TGCGCCAGCAGTTTGGCCCCACCGACTAGCGGATACAATGAGCAGTTCTTC.

The chain joins TRBV6-5 to TRBJ2-2, with D possibly matching TRBD2 (5 bases). The germline gives CDR1 MNHEY, CDR2 SVGAGI. The CDR3 totals 14 residues. Between the trimmed V and J ends, which lost 7 bases and 5 bases, there was a span of 14 bases. The CDR3 reads CASTRGYGTGELFF. The CDR3 DNA reads as TGTGCCAGCACCCGGGGTTATGGGACCGGGGAGCTGTTTTTT.

This chain uses TRBV14 with TRBJ2-1, with 10 bases matching TRBD2. The CDR3 spans 15 residues. Germline CDR1 SGHDN, CDR2 FVKESK. V lost 4 bases to trimming and J lost 5 bases; unmatched junction nucleotides: 5. Here the CDR3 reads CASSPGTSVDNEQFF. As DNA, the CDR3 is TGTGCCAGCAGCCCCGGGACTAGCGTCGACAATGAGCAGTTCTTC.

The rearrangement joins TRBV28 to TRBJ2-3; D is possibly TRBD2 (6 bases). Germline V gene lookup returns CDR1 MDHEN and CDR2 SYDVKM. Trimming stripped 3 bases from V and 4 bases from J, with 17 bases between. This CDR3 is 16 amino acids long. The DNA for the CDR3 is TGTGCCAGCAGTTTTCCAAATAACGGGGAGGCAGATACGCAGTATTTT. Its translation is CASSFPNNGEADTQYF.

This sequence joins TRBV7-2 and TRBJ2-7, with a possible D match to TRBD1 (6 bases). The CDR3 runs to 13 residues. The germline gives CDR1 SGHTA, CDR2 FQGNSA. With 5 bases removed from V and 3 bases from J, the gap between germline ends came to 11 bases. The CDR3 coding sequence is TGTGCCAGCAGCCTCGGACAGCTCTACGAGCAGTACTTC. This translates into CASSLGQLYEQYF. Full variable domain (remainder filled in from reference TRBV7-2 and TRBJ2-7): GAGVSQSPSNKVTEKGKDVELRCDPISGHTALYWYRQSLGQGLEFLIYFQGNSAPDKSGLPSDRFSAERTGGSVSTLTIQRTQQEDSAVYLCASSLGQLYEQYFGPGTRLTVT.

The gene calls are TRBV7-9 and TRBJ2-5; D perhaps matches TRBD1 (6 bases). The DNA end lines up better with TRBJ2-7; the J call may be wrong. The CDR3 loop spans 15 amino acids. Germline V CDR1 and CDR2: SEHNR, FQNEAQ (reference sequence). This CDR3 is CASSSPGGLSYEQYF. CDR3 in DNA: TGTGCCAGCAGCTCTCCTGGGGGCCTCTCCTACGAGCAGTACTTC.

The chain combines TRBV14 with TRBJ2-1, with 13 bases lining up with TRBD2. CDR1 is SGHDN and CDR2 is FVKESK in the germline V gene. V lost 4 bases, J lost 0 bases, and 9 bases stayed unmatched. The CDR3 contains 19 residues. The CDR3 is CASSLRPLAGGSSYNEQFF. The CDR3 DNA reads TGTGCCAGCAGCCTCAGACCACTAGCGGGAGGGAGCTCCTACAATGAGCAGTTCTTC. The full variable domain, its missing parts supplied by reference TRBV14 and TRBJ2-1, is EAGVTQFPSHSVIEKGQTVTLRCDPISGHDNLYWYRRVMGKEIKFLLHFVKESKQDESGMPNNRFLAERTGGTYSTLKVQPAELEDSGVYFCASSLRPLAGGSSYNEQFFGPGTRLTVL.

The CDR3 loop is CASSRGTGRDTEAFF. The CDR3 DNA is TGTGCCAGCAGCCGGGGCACAGGGAGAGACACTGAAGCTTTCTTT. The chain joins TRBV4-2 to TRBJ1-1; D is possibly TRBD1 (6 bases). The V gene lost 4 bases and the J gene lost 3 bases, with 15 bases spanning the gap. This CDR3 spans 15 amino acids. Germline V gives CDR1 LGHNA, CDR2 YNFKEQ.

The rearrangement joins TRBV6-1 to TRBJ2-7; TRBD2 aligns across 8 bases. This CDR3 contains 15 residues. With V trimmed by 7 bases and J by 7 bases, 15 bases remained unmatched. Germline V gene data show CDR1 as MNHNS and CDR2 as SASEGT. The chain's CDR3 is CASTQEASGSLEQYF. CDR3 sequence (DNA): TGTGCCAGCACCCAAGAGGCTAGCGGGTCTTTAGAGCAGTACTTC.

The V gene is TRBV7-9, the J gene TRBJ1-4, with D hard to call. The V gene's germline CDR1 is SEHNR and CDR2 FQNEAQ (reference sequence). V was cut by 4 bases and J by 5 bases, with 8 bases left in between. The CDR3 covers 13 residues. The DNA for the CDR3 is TGTGCCAGCAGCTATGCGGGGAATGAAAAACTGTTTTTT. Translation: CASSYAGNEKLFF.

A few counts support this clone. V usage is TRBV7-2 and J usage is TRBJ2-3; D might be TRBD2 (7 bases). Per the germline V gene, CDR1 is SGHTA and CDR2 is FQGNSA. V lost 6 bases and J lost 10, with 23 bases in between. This CDR3 contains 15 residues. The DNA for the CDR3 is TGTGCCAGCAGGGGAGGGGGAGGGAGGGCCGACGCGCAGTATTTT. Translated, it gives CASRGGGGRADAQYF.

The V and J genes are TRBV19 and TRBJ1-5; 9 bases match TRBD1. V gave up 1 base and J gave up 4 bases; unmatched junction bases: 5. This CDR3 has 16 amino acids. Per the germline V gene, CDR1 is LNHDA and CDR2 is SQIVND (reference sequence). The DNA for the CDR3 is TGTGCCAGTAGTATAGGGGGGACAGGGAATAATCAGCCCCAGCATTTT. Translated: CASSIGGTGNNQPQHF.

There are a few counts of this clone. The V gene is TRBV13, the J gene TRBJ1-2, with 8 nucleotides matching TRBD1. The length of the CDR3 is 14 residues. Per germline, CDR1 PRHDT and CDR2 FYEKMQ (reference sequence). J was trimmed by 3 bases and V by 7 bases; bases with no gene match: 7. The CDR3 here is CASTFDRGDYGYTF. In DNA form, the CDR3 reads TGTGCCAGCACCTTCGACAGGGGAGACTATGGCTACACCTTC.

The chain combines TRBV4-1 with TRBJ2-2, with D perhaps TRBD2 (5 bases). Trimming stripped 2 bases from V and 0 bases from J, with 16 bases between. This CDR3 has 18 amino acids. CDR1 is MGHRA, CDR2 YSYEKL, per germline. Here the CDR3 reads CASSQYIGSRANTGELFF. The CDR3 DNA reads as TGCGCCAGCAGCCAATACATTGGGAGCCGAGCGAACACCGGGGAGCTGTTTTTT.

This clone was found once. The chain recombines TRBV28 with TRBJ2-7, with a weak D call TRBD1 (6 bases). CDR3 length: 14 amino acids. Germline V gene lookup returns CDR1 MDHEN and CDR2 SYDVKM. V shed 7 bases and J shed 0 bases, with 13 bases lying between them. This CDR3 is CASTPRGNSYEQYF. DNA of the CDR3: TGTGCCAGCACTCCCAGGGGTAACTCCTACGAGCAGTACTTC.